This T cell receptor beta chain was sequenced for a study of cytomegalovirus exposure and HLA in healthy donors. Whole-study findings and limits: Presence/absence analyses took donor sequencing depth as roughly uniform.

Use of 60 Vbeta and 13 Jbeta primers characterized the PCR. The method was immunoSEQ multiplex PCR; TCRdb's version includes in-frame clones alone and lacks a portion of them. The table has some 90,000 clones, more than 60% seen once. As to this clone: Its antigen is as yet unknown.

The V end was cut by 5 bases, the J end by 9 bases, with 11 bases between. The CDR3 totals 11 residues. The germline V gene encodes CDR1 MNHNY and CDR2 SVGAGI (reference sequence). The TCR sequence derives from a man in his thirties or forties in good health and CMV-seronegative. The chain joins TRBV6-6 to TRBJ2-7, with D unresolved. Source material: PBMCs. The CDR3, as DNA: TGTGCCAGCAGTCAGCAGGTTGGGCAGTACTTC. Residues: CASSQQVGQYF.